The subject of this entry is one T cell receptor (beta chain). These data are taken from a study of blood T cell repertoires in COVID-19. The overall study: Donors in the United States, Italy and Spain gave samples during acute or convalescent COVID-19.

Germline V gene data show CDR1 as SGHRS and CDR2 as YFSETQ. Trimming cost V 4 bases and J 1 base, with 19 bases left between them. CDR3 length: 17 amino acids. Per the original data handling: Researchers report that nucleated cell counts were estimated from reference gene primer amplification. Using immunoSEQ multiplex PCR, the repertoire was profiled, and TCRdb retains in-frame clones only, with some absent. D and trimming were read from the DNA, whereas the V and J calls and clone size are those reported in that table. Of over 250,000 clones in the sample, 80% to 90% were seen once. The sequenced material came from peripheral blood. The source is a woman in her seventies with acute or convalescent COVID-19. J is TRBJ2-3 and V is TRBV5-1, with TRBD1 as a possible D gene (5 bases). CDR3 coding DNA: TGCGCCAGCAGCCCGGTTAGGGGCGGTGGGCGCACAGATACGCAGTATTTT. Its protein product is CASSPVRGGGRTDTQYF.